The 30 T cell receptor beta chains below all came from one sample that was sequenced in a study of cytomegalovirus exposure and HLA in healthy donors. PCR used 60 Vbeta primers and 13 Jbeta primers. The protocol was immunoSEQ multiplex PCR, while the TCRdb copy is restricted to in-frame clones and leaves out a portion. In the table there are some 110,000 clones, less than 80% of which are singletons. The sample consisted of PBMCs. These receptor sequences come from a man aged 30 to 45 in good health and CMV-seronegative.

This chain uses TRBV5-4 with TRBJ2-7, with a tentative D call TRBD2 (5 bases). The ends were cut back, 4 bases at V and 0 bases at J, with 14 bases in the middle. Germline V gene lookup returns CDR1 SGHNT and CDR2 YYREEE (reference sequence). The CDR3 is 15 residues long. CDR3 residues: CASSPDFVSSYEQYF. CDR3 coding DNA: TGTGCCAGCAGCCCGGACTTTGTGAGCTCCTACGAGCAGTACTTC.

In its sample, this clone was seen a few times. This rearrangement joins TRBV5-1 to TRBJ2-3, with a weak D call TRBD2 (5 bases). V lost 7 bases to trimming and J lost 4 bases, with 13 bases between them. The CDR3 contains 13 residues. In germline, CDR1 is SGHRS, CDR2 YFSETQ. CDR3 sequence: CASQREQSDTQYF. The DNA of the CDR3 is TGCGCCAGCCAGAGGGAGCAGTCAGATACGCAGTATTTT.

The V gene is TRBV7-2, the J gene TRBJ1-2; D uncertain. Trimming stripped 1 base from V and 0 bases from J, with 9 bases between. Germline CDR1 SGHTA, CDR2 FQGNSA. The CDR3 loop spans 15 amino acids. In DNA form, the CDR3 reads TGTGCCAGCAGCTTAGTACGGGAATCTAACTATGGCTACACCTTC. Its protein is CASSLVRESNYGYTF.

The chain carries TRBV10-3 and TRBJ2-7, with 11 bases fitting TRBD1. J lost 5 bases, V lost 6 bases, and 6 bases had no gene match. The CDR3 length is 14 residues. Per the germline V gene, CDR1 is ENHRY and CDR2 is SYGVKD. The CDR3 DNA reads as TGTGCCATCAGCCTGGGACAGGGGGGTAACGAGCAGTACTTC. Protein product: CAISLGQGGNEQYF.

This rearrangement joins TRBV2 to TRBJ1-5, with 7 nucleotides matching TRBD1. J was trimmed by 4 bases and V by 5 bases; bases with no gene match: 2. This CDR3 contains 13 residues. In germline, CDR1 is SNHLY, CDR2 FYNNEI. The CDR3 nucleotides read TGTGCCAGCAGTTACAGGGGAAATCAGCCCCAGCATTTT. Encoded protein: CASSYRGNQPQHF. The full variable domain, completed using reference TRBV2 and TRBJ1-5, is EPEVTQTPSHQVTQMGQEVILRCVPISNHLYFYWYRQILGQKVEFLVSFYNNEISEKSEIFDDQFSVERPDGSNFTLKIRSTKLEDSAMYFCASSYRGNQPQHFGDGTRLSIL.

The chain has TRBV19 and TRBJ1-1; no definite D call. The V end was cut by 4 bases, the J end by 0 bases, with 21 bases between. The germline V gene has CDR1 LNHDA and CDR2 SQIVND (reference sequence). The CDR3 runs 18 residues. Written as DNA, the CDR3 is TGTGCCAGTAGTAGTACCTCCACGAGAAGACTCATGAACACTGAAGCTTTCTTT. It yields the protein CASSSTSTRRLMNTEAFF.

The rearrangement links TRBV5-4 to TRBJ2-7; 9 nucleotides match TRBD1. The CDR3 covers 16 residues. Germline-derived CDR1 and CDR2 are SGHNT and YYREEE (reference sequence). V was pared by 4 bases and J by 0 bases, with 8 bases of the junction left unmatched. The CDR3 loop is CASSPSGTGSSYEQYF. The DNA for the CDR3 is TGTGCCAGCAGCCCTTCCGGGACAGGGAGCTCCTACGAGCAGTACTTC.

This sequence joins TRBV29-1 and TRBJ2-5, with D perhaps TRBD2 (5 bases). The J call is doubtful: the DNA matches TRBJ2-7 better. The length of the CDR3 is 14 residues. In germline, CDR1 is SQVTM, CDR2 ANQGSEA. The CDR3 DNA reads as TGCAGCGTTGAGACTGGCGGGTACTCCTACGAGCAGTACTTC. Its protein product is CSVETGGYSYEQYF.

In its sample, this clone was seen once. The V and J genes are TRBV5-1 and TRBJ2-5; 8 nucleotides line up with TRBD2. Near its end, the DNA agrees better with TRBJ2-7, so the J call may be wrong. Looked up from germline, CDR1 is SGHRS and CDR2 is YFSETQ. The CDR3 loop spans 15 amino acids. CDR3 bases: TGCGCCAGCAGCTTGGCCGCGGGACTAGGATACGAGCAGTACTTC. Its protein product is CASSLAAGLGYEQYF.

This clone was picked up one time. The chain employs TRBV6-6 and TRBJ2-7; 12 positions match TRBD2. Germline V gene data show CDR1 as MNHNY and CDR2 as SVGAGI (reference sequence). With V trimmed by 5 bases and J by 4 bases, 6 bases remained unmatched. This CDR3 has 15 residues. The CDR3 bases are TGTGCCAGCAGTATCCTAGCGGGAGGGCCGTACGAGCAGTACTTC. It is translated as CASSILAGGPYEQYF.

With regard to this clone: The same CDR3 is also encoded by other DNA sequences in this sample. The rearrangement joins TRBV28 to TRBJ2-7, with 8 positions matching TRBD2. This CDR3 is built from 14 residues. V gave up 2 bases and J gave up 3 bases; unmatched junction bases: 3. CDR1 and CDR2 (germline): MDHEN, SYDVKM. The CDR3 reads CASSLPSGSYEQYF. CDR3 in DNA: TGTGCCAGCAGTTTACCCAGCGGGAGCTACGAGCAGTACTTC.

The rearrangement joins TRBV6-5 to TRBJ2-1; tentative D call: TRBD2 (5 bases). The V gene lost 1 base and the J gene lost 6 bases, with 10 bases spanning the gap. From germline, CDR1 is MNHEY and CDR2 SVGAGI. This CDR3 region has 14 residues. CDR3 sequence: CASSYLTEVNEQFF. The CDR3 DNA is TGTGCCAGCAGTTACTTGACGGAGGTCAATGAGCAGTTCTTC.

This chain uses TRBV4-1 with TRBJ1-1, with D possibly matching TRBD1 (5 bases). Germline V gene lookup returns CDR1 MGHRA and CDR2 YSYEKL. Trimming removed 4 bases from V and 5 bases from J, with 17 bases in between. The CDR3 extends over 15 amino acids. The CDR3 reads CASSRVGQKGTEAFF. Written as DNA, the CDR3 is TGCGCCAGCAGCCGAGTCGGACAAAAGGGGACTGAAGCTTTCTTT.

The genes are TRBV9 and TRBJ1-2; TRBD1 might be the D (5 bases). V dropped 2 bases and J dropped 8 bases, with 16 bases sitting between them. Germline assignment: CDR1 SGDLS and CDR2 YYNGEE. This CDR3 spans 14 amino acids. CDR3 nucleotide sequence: TGTGCCAGCAGCGTCAACCCCCAGGGATTCGGCTACACCTTC. Encoded protein: CASSVNPQGFGYTF. Full variable domain (outside the CDR3, taken from reference TRBV9 and TRBJ1-2): DSGVTQTPKHLITATGQRVTLRCSPRSGDLSVYWYQQSLDQGLQFLIQYYNGEERAKGNILERFSAQQFPDLHSELNLSSLELGDSALYFCASSVNPQGFGYTFGSGTRLTVV.

This chain uses TRBV15 with TRBJ2-3; 9 positions agree with TRBD1. The V gene end was trimmed by 5 bases and the J gene end by 0 bases; junction bases not matched to a gene: 6. Germline-derived CDR1 and CDR2 are LNHNV and YYDKDF (reference sequence). The CDR3 runs 16 residues. The CDR3 sequence: CATSARTGASTDTQYF. The CDR3 nucleotides read TGTGCCACCAGCGCCAGGACAGGGGCTAGCACAGATACGCAGTATTTT.

This chain's CDR3 is CASSDPGQGSTEAFF. The CDR3 region has the DNA TGCGCCAGCAGTGACCCGGGACAGGGTAGCACTGAAGCTTTCTTT. J is TRBJ1-1 and V is TRBV10-1; 9 nucleotides match TRBD1. The CDR3 is 15 amino acids. After removal of 3 bases from V and 4 bases from J, the junction contained 6 bases not matched to a gene. Germline values: CDR1 WNHNN, CDR2 SYGVQD (reference sequence).

The V call is TRBV10-1, the J call TRBJ1-4; 9 nucleotides align to TRBD1. Unmatched junction bases numbered 9, after V lost 6 bases and J lost 10 bases. The germline V gene encodes CDR1 WNHNN and CDR2 SYGVQD (reference sequence). This CDR3 contains 14 residues. The CDR3 DNA reads TGCGCCAGCAGCCCGGACAGGGGCCCTGGAAAACTGTTTTTT. Translation: CASSPDRGPGKLFF.

The V call is TRBV20-1, the J call TRBJ2-3, with D unresolved. Germline V gene lookup returns CDR1 DFQATT and CDR2 SNEGSKA (reference sequence). The V end was cut by 7 bases, the J end by 4 bases, with 9 bases between. The CDR3 loop spans 11 amino acids. The CDR3 sequence is CSGAWADTQYF. The DNA for the CDR3 is TGCAGTGGGGCTTGGGCAGATACGCAGTATTTT.

V and J are TRBV4-1 and TRBJ2-7; 8 bases match TRBD2. With V trimmed by 5 bases and J by 1 base, 25 bases remained unmatched. The germline V gene has CDR1 MGHRA and CDR2 YSYEKL. This CDR3 spans 21 amino acids. The CDR3 nucleotides read TGCGCCAGCAGCGGACTCGACCTTGGGATCCTTCGCGGGGGGACTTCCTACGAGCAGTACTTC. Translating it yields CASSGLDLGILRGGTSYEQYF.

The chain joins TRBV9 to TRBJ2-5; 12 bases map to TRBD2. The CDR3 has 16 residues. Germline CDR1 and CDR2: SGDLS and YYNGEE. J lost 5 bases, V lost 2 bases, and 7 bases had no gene match. The DNA of the CDR3 is TGTGCCAGCAGCGTGGCTAGCGGGGGGGCCTTCGAGACCCAGTACTTC. Its translation is CASSVASGGAFETQYF.

The J gene is TRBJ1-2, the V gene TRBV6-4; D might be TRBD1 (6 bases). CDR1 and CDR2 (germline): MRHNA, SNTAGT. CDR3 length: 17 amino acids. V lost 3 bases and J 4 bases, leaving 21 bases between the germline ends. The CDR3 sequence is CASSDEGGTPGPYGYTF. CDR3 bases: TGTGCCAGCAGTGATGAGGGGGGGACACCCGGACCCTATGGCTACACCTTC.

This clone was observed a few times. V and J are TRBV28 and TRBJ2-3; 10 bases match TRBD1. The length of the CDR3 is 15 residues. J lost 1 base, V lost 6 bases, and 4 bases had no gene match. Germline lookup yields CDR1 MDHEN and CDR2 SYDVKM. The CDR3 reads CASSPGTGGTDTQYF. CDR3 nucleotides: TGTGCCAGCAGCCCCGGGACAGGGGGCACAGATACGCAGTATTTT.

This chain joins TRBV6-1 and TRBJ1-2, with 9 positions matching TRBD1. V lost 3 bases and J lost 7; bases outside the gene matches: 9. The CDR3 loop spans 15 amino acids. Germline-derived CDR1 and CDR2 are MNHNS and SASEGT. The CDR3 protein is CASSDVTGGSSGYTF. Written as DNA, the CDR3 is TGTGCCAGCAGTGATGTGACAGGGGGATCTAGTGGCTACACCTTC.

This chain joins TRBV9 and TRBJ2-7; the match to TRBD2 covers 12 bases. The CDR3 runs to 15 residues. J gave up 4 bases and V 0 bases, and 2 bases lay outside the gene matches. Germline lookup yields CDR1 SGDLS and CDR2 YYNGEE. CDR3 sequence reads: CASSVELAGGYEQYF. CDR3 coding DNA: TGTGCCAGCAGCGTAGAACTAGCGGGAGGTTACGAGCAGTACTTC. Full variable domain (outside the CDR3, taken from reference TRBV9 and TRBJ2-7): DSGVTQTPKHLITATGQRVTLRCSPRSGDLSVYWYQQSLDQGLQFLIQYYNGEERAKGNILERFSAQQFPDLHSELNLSSLELGDSALYFCASSVELAGGYEQYFGPGTRLTVT.

The count of this clone is one. The chain combines TRBV7-9 with TRBJ1-4, with TRBD1 matching over 10 bases. V trimming: 3 bases; J trimming: 7 bases; junction bases outside the gene matches: 8. Per germline, CDR1 SEHNR and CDR2 FQNEAQ (reference sequence). This CDR3 region has 16 residues. CDR3 residues: CASSFQTGGASEKLFF. The CDR3 DNA sequence: TGTGCCAGCAGCTTTCAGACAGGGGGCGCATCTGAAAAACTGTTTTTT.

This chain links TRBV18 with TRBJ1-4; TRBD1 aligns across 7 bases. The germline V gene has CDR1 KGHSH and CDR2 LQKENI. The J segment lost 11 bases and the V segment lost 2 bases, leaving 11 bases of the junction unmatched. The CDR3 has 15 residues. CDR3 sequence (DNA): TGTGCCAGCTCACCAGAGGCAGGGGGGAGTGGCAAACTGTTTTTT. Protein product: CASSPEAGGSGKLFF.

This clone was observed a few times. The chain uses TRBV4-3 and TRBJ2-3; D not certain. This CDR3 has 16 residues. Germline CDR1 and CDR2: LGHNA and YSLEER. V dropped 1 base and J dropped 0 bases, with 11 bases sitting between them. The CDR3 region has the DNA TGCGCCAGCAGCCAAGCCGTCTTCGTAAGCACAGATACGCAGTATTTT. Translating gives CASSQAVFVSTDTQYF.

Here the CDR3 DNA reads TGCAGCGTTGAGGGAGGGGAGTATGGCTACACCTTC. This sequence encodes CSVEGGEYGYTF. The V gene is TRBV29-1, the J gene TRBJ1-2; a weak D match, TRBD1 (5 bases). The CDR3 is made up of 12 amino acids. With 3 bases removed from V and 5 bases from J, the gap between germline ends came to 10 bases. Germline loops: CDR1 SQVTM, CDR2 ANQGSEA.

V is TRBV27 and J is TRBJ2-3; possible D gene TRBD1, 6 bases. This CDR3 has 14 amino acids. Trimming removed 0 bases from V and 5 bases from J, with 9 bases in between. Germline CDR1 is MNHEY and CDR2 is SMNVEV (reference sequence). DNA of the CDR3: TGTGCCAGCAGTTTATCGGGGGCCATAGATACGCAGTATTTT. Translating it yields CASSLSGAIDTQYF.

This chain connects TRBV6-1 to TRBJ1-2; the D is unclear. Germline loops: CDR1 MNHNS, CDR2 SASEGT. This CDR3 has 15 amino acids. The V and J ends lost 2 bases and 7 bases respectively, with 17 bases between them. The CDR3 protein is CASSERAPLGGGYTF. The DNA of the CDR3 is TGTGCCAGCAGTGAAAGGGCCCCCTTGGGAGGTGGCTACACCTTC.